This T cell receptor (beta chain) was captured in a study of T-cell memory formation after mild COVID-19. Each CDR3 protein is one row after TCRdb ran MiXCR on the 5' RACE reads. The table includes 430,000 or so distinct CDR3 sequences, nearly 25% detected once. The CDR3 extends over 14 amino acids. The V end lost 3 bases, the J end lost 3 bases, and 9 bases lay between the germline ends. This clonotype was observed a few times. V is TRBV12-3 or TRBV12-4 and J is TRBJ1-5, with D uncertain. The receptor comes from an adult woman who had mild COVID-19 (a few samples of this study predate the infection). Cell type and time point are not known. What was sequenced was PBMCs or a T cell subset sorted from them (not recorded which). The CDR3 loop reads CASSFTEINQPQHF. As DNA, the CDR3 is TGTGCCAGCAGTTTCACGGAGATCAATCAGCCCCAGCATTTT.